This is a list of T cell receptor beta chains from one sample in a study of OX40 agonist ivuxolimab in advanced cancers. Produced via immunoSEQ multiplex PCR; TCRdb's table is partial and in-frame only. The sample has 25,000 to 30,000 clones, roughly 80% seen once; the top ten hold 33%. This sample comprised CD4+ or CD8+ T cells sorted from blood, obtained in a trial of the OX40 agonist ivuxolimab. The source is an adult with an advanced solid tumor such as melanoma, head and neck, liver or kidney cancer. Each CDR3 is given with its conserved first and last residue.

>TRBJ2-7|15|TRBV10-3
CAISDGLPSSYEQYF
>TRBJ2-3|18|TRBV7-3
CASSLSPLSGGTTDTQYF
>TRBJ2-7|13|TRBV7-6
CASSLGPFYEQYF
>TRBJ1-1|15|TRBV6-1
CASSAGRVMNTEAFF
>TRBJ2-5|16|TRBV29-1
CSVPPSGQGVGETQYF
>TRBJ2-1|14|TRBV10-3
CAISEPRLAHEQFF
>TRBJ2-1|15|TRBV11-3
CASSPRDTPHNEQFF
>TRBJ2-1|16|TRBV5-1
CASSLDTGSSYNEQFF
>TRBJ1-5|13|TRBV9
CASSVGSNQPQHF
>TRBJ2-7|13|TRBV30
CAWSLDRAYEQYF
>TRBJ2-5|15|TRBV29-1
CSAVLAGVPGETQYF
>TRBJ2-6|13|TRBV28
CASTSVGANVLTF
>TRBJ1-1|14|TRBV9
CASSVGDGGTEAFF
>TRBJ2-3|15|TRBV2
CASSGLDDGADTQYF
>TRBJ2-2|16|TRBV9
CASSVVRVANTGELFF
>TRBJ2-3|13|TRBV6-5
CASSMTSTDTQYF
>TRBJ2-5|17|TRBV4-1
CASSQDWRGGYLETQYF
>TRBJ2-5|17|TRBV11-2
CASSLALSGVYQETQYF
>TRBJ2-4|13|TRBV11-3
CASSLNRGDIQYF
>TRBJ2-1|11|TRBV6-5
CASSYGDAAFF
>TRBJ2-2|17|TRBV5-5
CASSSVGGRTNTGELFF
>TRBJ1-2|12|TRBV9
CASSPGDYGYTF
>TRBJ2-5|15|TRBV4-1
CASSQVWAPQETQYF
>TRBJ2-6|15|TRBV2
CASSDPNSGANVLTF
>TRBJ2-7|16|TRBV5-4
CASSWELAGVPYEQYF
>TRBJ2-7|16|TRBV6-6
CASSYHSSDKGYEQYF
>TRBJ1-2|21|TRBV19
CASSMRGQGFNANSLNYGYTF
>TRBJ2-1|15|TRBV6-5
CASSYARGGWDEQFF
>TRBJ2-3|14|TRBV14
CASSQLADTDTQYF
>TRBJ2-7|12|TRBV14
CASSQGPYEQYF
>TRBJ2-2|15|TRBV6-5
CASSSGTGNTGELFF
>TRBJ2-1|15|TRBV5-1
CASSVDGSDAYEQFF
>TRBJ2-5|19|TRBV18
CASSPRAGQGNRFQETQYF
>TRBJ2-3|12|TRBV28
CASNTGGYTQYF
>TRBJ2-7|14|TRBV6-5
CASSNRDRGYEQYF
>TRBJ2-2|13|TRBV6-1
CASSGSDTGELFF
>TRBJ2-1|15|TRBV4-1
CASSQDRGPAIEQFF
>TRBJ1-1|15|TRBV28
CASSLRKDMNTEAFF
>TRBJ1-1|17|TRBV10-3
CAISEGVTGNWNTEAFF
>TRBJ1-3|17|TRBV5-1
CASSFLPVGTGGNTIYF
>TRBJ1-1|14|TRBV6-6
CASSFPGVITEAFF
>TRBJ2-1|13|TRBV11-2
CASSLGLYNEQFF
>TRBJ2-5|15|TRBV5-1
CASSLEQGFQETQYF
>TRBJ1-5|13|TRBV2
CASRNGYNQPQHF
>TRBJ1-3|16|TRBV30
CAWSVQEGRSGNTIYF
>TRBJ1-4|15|TRBV9
CASSGQGATNEKLFF
>TRBJ2-4|19|TRBV19
CASSIDGRSVGGVKNIQYF
>TRBJ2-3|18|TRBV4-1
CASSQDSGRTIGADTQYF
>TRBJ1-2|15|TRBV2
CASSEGLTDPYGYTF
>TRBJ2-3|15|TRBV4-1
CASTGTGFGTDTQYF
>TRBJ2-7|14|TRBV28
CASSYQTYEYEQYF
>TRBJ2-3|15|TRBV10-3
CAISDGDRGPDTQYF
>TRBJ2-2|18|TRBV9
CASSPPRYAGGNTGELFF
>TRBJ2-3|17|TRBV28
CASSLFSLAGASDTQYF